Listed below are T cell receptor beta chains from one sample, sequenced in a study of CD8+CD57+ T cells in acquired aplastic anemia. One entry per CDR3 protein results from TCRdb running MiXCR on the reads. The table lists roughly 250,000 distinct CDR3 sequences, approximately 45% of them singletons. Sequenced input: sorted CD4+, CD8+, or CD8+CD57+ T cells (not recorded which) from PBMCs. Every receptor here comes from a human donor with aplastic anemia. CDR3s include the opening cysteine and the closing phenylalanine or tryptophan. A D gene is named only where the DNA matches it firmly. Size is omitted from some rows. Given values are once, few, many or a class for expanded clones.

v_gene,j_gene,d_gene,abundance,CDR3aa,CDR3nt
TRBV6-4,TRBJ2-7,TRBD1,many,CASSADRERVGEQYF,TGTGCCAGCAGTGCCGACAGGGAACGCGTTGGCGAGCAGTACTTC
TRBV28,TRBJ1-3,-,few,CASSSLSSGNTIYF,TGTGCCAGCAGCTCACTTAGCTCTGGAAACACCATATATTTT
TRBV12-3/TRBV12-4,TRBJ2-7,-,-,CASSFLGNAYEQYF,TGTGCCAGCAGTTTTCTAGGAAATGCCTACGAGCAGTACTTC
TRBV12-3/TRBV12-4,TRBJ1-2,-,few,CASSLGVIDGYTF,TGTGCCAGCAGCTTAGGAGTGATTGATGGCTACACCTTC
TRBV19,TRBJ1-2,TRBD1,many,CASSLRTGELYTF,TGTGCCAGTAGCCTTAGGACAGGGGAGCTCTACACCTTC
TRBV5-5,TRBJ2-3,-,many,CASSFEGTQYF,TGTGCCAGCAGCTTCGAGGGTACGCAGTATTTT
TRBV3-1,TRBJ1-2,-,-,CASFDWIYGYTF,TGTGCCAGTTTCGACTGGATCTATGGCTACACCTTC
TRBV25-1,TRBJ2-6,-,many,CASSEYTSSGANVLTF,TGTGCCAGCAGTGAATATACGAGCTCTGGGGCCAACGTCCTGACTTTC
TRBV20-1,TRBJ2-7,TRBD1,once,CSALWVRGREQYF,TGCAGTGCGTTATGGGTAAGGGGGCGCGAGCAGTACTTC
TRBV7-9,TRBJ2-7,-,many,CASSLGPQENYEQYF,TGTGCCAGCAGCTTAGGGCCCCAGGAAAACTACGAGCAGTACTTC
TRBV7-9,TRBJ2-7,TRBD1,many,CASSWDRSYEQYF,TGTGCCAGCAGCTGGGACAGATCCTACGAGCAGTACTTC
TRBV29-1,TRBJ1-1,TRBD1,-,CSVDRELNTEAFF,TGCAGCGTGGACAGGGAATTGAACACTGAAGCTTTCTTT
TRBV6-5,TRBJ1-1,-,many,CASSYSLRGTEAFF,TGTGCCAGCAGTTACTCACTGAGGGGCACTGAAGCTTTCTTT
TRBV29-1,TRBJ1-1,-,many,CSVGPGVPPNTEAFF,TGCAGCGTTGGCCCTGGGGTACCGCCGAACACTGAAGCTTTCTTT
TRBV28,TRBJ2-7,-,few,CASTPRGPYEQYF,TGTGCCAGCACCCCCAGGGGTCCGTACGAGCAGTACTTC
TRBV6-1,TRBJ1-1,-,many,CASSEGNTEAFF,TGTGCCAGCAGTGAAGGTAACACTGAAGCTTTCTTT
TRBV4-2,TRBJ2-7,-,many,CASSQSGEEQYF,TGTGCCAGCAGCCAATCCGGCGAAGAGCAGTACTTC
TRBV10-3,TRBJ2-7,TRBD1,-,CAIREQGAAYEQYF,TGTGCCATCAGGGAACAGGGGGCGGCCTACGAGCAGTACTTC
TRBV7-9,TRBJ2-3,TRBD1,-,CASSIAGDRGTDTQYF,TGTGCCAGCAGCATCGCCGGGGACAGGGGTACAGACACGCAGTATTTT
TRBV5-1,TRBJ2-5,TRBD2,few,CASSSRDQREGWETQYF,TGCGCCAGCAGCAGCCGGGACCAGCGGGAGGGTTGGGAGACCCAGTACTTC
TRBV19,TRBJ1-2,-,few,CASSMQPPYGYTF,TGTGCCAGTAGTATGCAGCCTCCCTATGGCTACACCTTC
TRBV20-1,TRBJ2-7,TRBD2,many,CSARVLAELYEQYF,TGCAGTGCTAGAGTACTAGCGGAACTATACGAGCAGTACTTC
TRBV2,TRBJ2-1,-,many,CASSDALNEQFF,TGTGCCAGCAGTGATGCGCTAAATGAGCAGTTCTTC
TRBV19,TRBJ2-3,-,many,CASSPLIDSITDTQYF,TGTGCCAGTAGTCCCCTTATAGACAGTATCACAGATACGCAGTATTTT
TRBV5-1,TRBJ2-7,TRBD1,-,CASSDPGQGNGEQYF,TGCGCCAGCAGCGACCCGGGACAGGGGAACGGGGAGCAGTACTTC
TRBV20-1,TRBJ1-2,TRBD1,-,CSAGENETGNYGYTF,TGCAGTGCAGGGGAGAATGAGACAGGGAACTATGGCTACACCTTC
TRBV14,TRBJ1-3,-,many,CASSQVFFDCLSSGNTIYF,TGTGCCAGCAGCCAAGTTTTCTTCGACTGTCTAAGCTCTGGAAACACCATATATTTT
TRBV20-1,TRBJ1-5,-,-,CNARRREINQPQHF,TGCAATGCTAGACGCAGGGAGATCAATCAGCCCCAGCATTTT
TRBV20-1,TRBJ1-2,-,once,CSARDVDNDGYTF,TGCAGTGCTAGAGACGTAGATAACGATGGCTACACCTTC
TRBV9,TRBJ2-5,-,many,CASSGETQYF,TGTGCCAGCAGTGGGGAGACCCAGTACTTC
TRBV25-1,TRBJ1-4,-,many,CASSEQTLRNEKLFF,TGTGCCAGCAGTGAGCAGACCTTAAGGAATGAAAAACTGTTTTTT
TRBV2,TRBJ1-6,-,many,CASSEAIGANSPLHF,TGTGCCAGCAGTGAAGCGATCGGGGCTAATTCACCCCTCCACTTT
TRBV24-1,TRBJ2-2,-,few,CATSGQGNTGELFF,TGTGCCACCAGTGGGCAGGGGAACACCGGGGAGCTGTTTTTT
TRBV20-1,TRBJ2-7,TRBD2,-,CSAGTSGGAGEQYF,TGCAGTGCTGGGACTAGCGGGGGGGCTGGCGAGCAGTACTTC
TRBV30,TRBJ1-5,-,-,CAWSGLGARGQPRHF,TGTGCCTGGAGTGGCCTTGGGGCGCGAGGTCAGCCCCGGCATTTT
TRBV5-1,TRBJ1-2,-,-,CASSSGLLYGYTF,TGCGCCAGCAGTTCTGGACTTCTCTATGGCTACACCTTC
TRBV27,TRBJ1-6,-,few,CAAQGQYNSPLHF,TGTGCTGCCCAGGGTCAATATAATTCACCCCTCCACTTT